The next 5 T cell receptor beta chains were all read from a single sample in a study of T cell changes during pregnancy in multiple sclerosis. Profiled with immunoSEQ multiplex PCR; TCRdb holds only in-frame clones, not every one. This sample has 40,000 or so clones, with about 92% found just once. Sequencing used CD8+ T cells from peripheral blood mononuclear cells, obtained in the third trimester of pregnancy. The origin of the receptors is a female donor with multiple sclerosis, enrolled in a pregnancy study.

In this sample, this clone turned up once. This rearrangement joins TRBV15 to TRBJ2-1; 8 positions match TRBD2. This CDR3 has 15 amino acids. Germline-derived CDR1 and CDR2 are LNHNV and YYDKDF (reference sequence). V lost 2 bases to trimming and J lost 7 bases; unmatched junction nucleotides: 7. The CDR3 spells CATSRTSGRENEQFF. The CDR3, as DNA: TGTGCCACCAGCAGAACGAGCGGGAGAGAGAATGAGCAGTTCTTC.

This clone showed up just a few times. This chain uses TRBV27 with TRBJ1-1; the D gene is possibly TRBD1 (5 bases). The CDR3 loop spans 15 amino acids. Germline CDR1 is MNHEY and CDR2 is SMNVEV (reference sequence). V dropped 0 bases and J dropped 5 bases, with 13 bases sitting between them. In DNA form, the CDR3 reads TGTGCCAGCAGTTTATCCCGATTCGGGGGGACTGAAGCTTTCTTT. Its protein is CASSLSRFGGTEAFF.

This chain uses TRBV2 with TRBJ2-1; 10 bases map to TRBD2. The germline V gene has CDR1 SNHLY and CDR2 FYNNEI. The V and J ends lost 3 bases and 4 bases, in that order; junction bases with no gene match: 9. The CDR3 covers 17 residues. For the CDR3, the DNA is TGTGCCAGCAGTGAGGGGGCTAGCGGGAGCCCTTACAATGAGCAGTTCTTC. Translation: CASSEGASGSPYNEQFF.

The chain carries TRBV7-9 and TRBJ2-5, with unresolved D. The germline V gene encodes CDR1 SEHNR and CDR2 FQNEAQ (reference sequence). V shed 1 base and J shed 5 bases, with 8 bases lying between them. The CDR3 contains 13 residues. The CDR3 bases are TGTGCCAGCAGCTTAGAAGCGATGGAGACCCAGTACTTC. It yields the protein CASSLEAMETQYF.

This chain links TRBV4-3 with TRBJ2-1, with TRBD2 matching over 12 bases. The CDR3 has 16 amino acids. The V and J ends lost 5 bases and 8 bases, in that order; junction bases with no gene match: 10. In germline, CDR1 is LGHNA, CDR2 YSLEER. This CDR3 reads CASSTRTSGIWDEQFF. The CDR3 coding sequence is TGCGCCAGCAGCACCCGGACTAGCGGGATTTGGGATGAGCAGTTCTTC.